Presented here are 27 T cell receptor beta chains from one specimen sequenced in a study of blood T cell repertoires in COVID-19. Here immunoSEQ multiplex PCR was the method, and the copy in TCRdb shows in-frame clones only, minus some. In the table there are about 77,000 clones, less than 85% of which are singletons. Source material: peripheral blood. These TCRs come from a woman in her 70s with acute or convalescent COVID-19.

The rearrangement joins TRBV6-5 to TRBJ1-1; tentatively, D is TRBD1 (6 bases). The CDR3 sequence is 14 residues long. V shed 2 bases and J shed 1 base, with 8 bases lying between them. Germline values: CDR1 MNHEY, CDR2 SVGAGI. CDR3 in DNA: TGTGCCAGCAGTTACGCCAGGGGGAACACTGAAGCTTTCTTT. Translating gives CASSYARGNTEAFF.

The chain couples TRBV7-9 to TRBJ1-2, with D possibly matching TRBD1 (5 bases). The ends were cut back, 1 base at V and 0 bases at J, with 12 bases in the middle. The CDR3 covers 16 residues. Per germline, CDR1 SEHNR and CDR2 FQNEAQ (reference sequence). The CDR3 coding sequence is TGTGCCAGCAGCTTAGGATCCACAGGTTCTAACTATGGCTACACCTTC. This codes for CASSLGSTGSNYGYTF.

V usage is TRBV7-2 and J usage is TRBJ1-4; D might be TRBD1 (6 bases). Germline V CDR1 and CDR2: SGHTA, FQGNSA. Trimming pared 5 bases from V and 3 bases from J, leaving 13 bases between. CDR3 length: 15 amino acids. The CDR3 bases are TGTGCCAGCAGCGGGGGGGCGACGGCTAATGAAAAACTGTTTTTT. It translates to CASSGGATANEKLFF.

J is TRBJ2-1 and V is TRBV5-1; the D gene is possibly TRBD2 (5 bases). CDR1 is SGHRS, CDR2 YFSETQ, per germline. The V gene lost 3 bases and the J gene lost 7 bases, with 14 bases spanning the gap. The CDR3 has 14 amino acids. CDR3 coding DNA: TGCGCCAGCAGCTCCGGACTGGCAGATAATGAGCAGTTCTTC. Its protein is CASSSGLADNEQFF.

The V and J genes are TRBV29-1 and TRBJ2-1, with D perhaps TRBD2 (6 bases). The CDR3 is 13 amino acids. Deletions cut 4 bases from V and 10 bases from J, with 17 bases between. Germline CDR1 is SQVTM and CDR2 is ANQGSEA. In DNA form, the CDR3 reads TGCAGCGTTGGAAACGGAGGGAGTCGCGAGCAGTTCTTC. Protein sequence: CSVGNGGSREQFF.

The chain couples TRBV27 to TRBJ1-2, with 7 bases aligning to TRBD1. CDR3 size: 13 residues. Germline CDR1 MNHEY, CDR2 SMNVEV (reference sequence). V trimming: 6 bases; J trimming: 8 bases; junction bases outside the gene matches: 9. The CDR3 region is CASSLQGGNGYTF. Written as DNA, the CDR3 is TGTGCCAGCAGCCTCCAGGGGGGTAACGGCTACACCTTC.

Here the CDR3 DNA reads TGTGCCAGCAGCTTGGCGGCAAGGCAGGCCACCTATGGCTACACCTTC. Residues: CASSLAARQATYGYTF. This chain uses TRBV5-5 with TRBJ1-2; D call uncertain. This CDR3 is 16 amino acids long. Trimming took 0 bases from V and 4 from J, leaving 16 bases between them. Per the germline V gene, CDR1 is SGHKS and CDR2 is YYEKEE (reference sequence).

The chain links TRBV3-1 (or the pseudogene TRBV3-2) to TRBJ2-1; TRBD2 agrees at 11 bases. Per germline, CDR1 LGHDT and CDR2 YNNKEL (reference sequence). V trimming: 0 bases; J trimming: 7 bases; junction bases outside the gene matches: 11. This CDR3 region has 18 residues. CDR3 sequence reads: CASSQDPSPRLAGNEQFF. DNA of the CDR3: TGTGCCAGCAGCCAAGATCCTTCCCCTCGACTAGCGGGGAATGAGCAGTTCTTC.

This clone was observed a single time. At the DNA level, this CDR3 is encoded by other sequences in the same sample as well. V usage is TRBV13 and J usage is TRBJ1-1; D is uncertain. This CDR3 is built from 13 residues. The V end lost 5 bases, the J end lost 2 bases, and 9 bases lay between the germline ends. Germline V lookup: CDR1 PRHDT, CDR2 FYEKMQ (reference sequence). DNA for the CDR3: TGTGCCAGCAGCCTTTACAGAAACACTGAAGCTTTCTTT. As protein: CASSLYRNTEAFF. Using reference TRBV13 and TRBJ1-1 for the parts outside the CDR3, the full variable domain is AAGVIQSPRHLIKEKRETATLKCYPIPRHDTVYWYQQGPGQDPQFLISFYEKMQSDKGSIPDRFSAQQFSDYHSELNMSSLELGDSALYFCASSLYRNTEAFFGQGTRLTVV.

This chain joins TRBV5-5 and TRBJ2-1, with D possibly being TRBD1 (5 bases). Germline CDR1 is SGHKS and CDR2 is YYEKEE (reference sequence). V was trimmed by 4 bases and J by 3 bases, leaving 8 bases between them. The CDR3 consists of 13 residues. The CDR3 DNA reads as TGTGCCAGCAGCCTTACAGGCTACAATGAGCAGTTCTTC. It encodes CASSLTGYNEQFF.

The chain joins TRBV7-9 to TRBJ2-1, with unresolved D. This CDR3 comprises 15 residues. Germline lookup yields CDR1 SEHNR and CDR2 FQNEAQ (reference sequence). Trimming stripped 5 bases from V and 1 base from J, with 12 bases between. The DNA of the CDR3 is TGTGCCAGCAGCCCTAGAAATCCTTCCTACAATGAGCAGTTCTTC. It is translated as CASSPRNPSYNEQFF.

The rearrangement joins TRBV6-2 or TRBV6-3 to TRBJ2-1, with 8 bases identical to TRBD2. Germline CDR1 MNHEY, CDR2 SVGEGT. The CDR3 sequence is 14 residues long. V dropped 3 bases and J dropped 2; count of bases not matched to a gene: 0. The CDR3: CASSYSGTYNEQFF. For the CDR3, the DNA is TGTGCCAGCAGTTATAGCGGGACCTACAATGAGCAGTTCTTC.

This chain connects TRBV2 to TRBJ1-6; D perhaps matches TRBD1 (5 bases). V lost 3 bases to trimming and J lost 6 bases, with 12 bases between them. Germline lookup yields CDR1 SNHLY and CDR2 FYNNEI. This CDR3 has 15 residues. DNA for the CDR3: TGTGCCAGCAGTGAGCAGGGAACTTCTAATTCACCCCTCCACTTT. As protein: CASSEQGTSNSPLHF.

The gene calls are TRBV19 and TRBJ1-1, with D possibly TRBD1 on 5 matching bases. Trimming stripped 3 bases from V and 4 bases from J, with 9 bases between. This CDR3 has 13 residues. Per germline, CDR1 LNHDA and CDR2 SQIVND (reference sequence). The DNA for the CDR3 is TGTGCCAGTAGTATGGGGGGGGGCACTGAAGCTTTCTTT. Translated, it gives CASSMGGGTEAFF.

The chain joins TRBV7-3 to TRBJ1-1; the D is unclear. Germline CDR1 and CDR2: SGHTA and FQGTGA. V was clipped by 4 bases and J by 4 bases, with 7 bases between them. The CDR3 sequence is 12 residues long. CDR3 loop: CASSSVGTEAFF. For the CDR3, the DNA is TGTGCCAGCAGCTCGGTTGGCACTGAAGCTTTCTTT.

The chain has TRBV13 and TRBJ2-7; TRBD1 agrees at 10 bases. V was pared by 5 bases and J by 2 bases, with 6 bases of the junction left unmatched. This CDR3 has 15 amino acids. Germline V gene data show CDR1 as PRHDT and CDR2 as FYEKMQ (reference sequence). CDR3 protein: CASSIRDRGPYEQYF. CDR3 nucleotides: TGTGCCAGCAGCATTCGGGACAGGGGCCCCTACGAGCAGTACTTC.

The genes are TRBV7-9 and TRBJ2-3; 7 nucleotides align to TRBD2. V lost 8 bases to trimming and J lost 0 bases; unmatched junction nucleotides: 5. The CDR3 totals 14 residues. Looked up from germline, CDR1 is SEHNR and CDR2 is FQNEAQ (reference sequence). CDR3 bases: TGTGCCAGCCACTCCGGGGGGAGCACAGATACGCAGTATTTT. It is translated as CASHSGGSTDTQYF.

V and J are TRBV4-2 and TRBJ1-5; D might be TRBD1 (5 bases). CDR3 length equals 15 residues. V was cut by 0 bases and J by 4 bases, with 10 bases left in between. The germline V gene has CDR1 LGHNA and CDR2 YNFKEQ. The CDR3 loop is CASSQDMGGNQPQHF. The CDR3 DNA reads TGTGCCAGCAGCCAAGATATGGGGGGAAATCAGCCCCAGCATTTT.

V is TRBV7-6 and J is TRBJ2-7; TRBD2 matches 8 bases. Unmatched junction bases numbered 8, after V lost 4 bases and J lost 0 bases. The CDR3 consists of 16 residues. Germline assignment: CDR1 SGHVS and CDR2 FNYEAQ. CDR3: CASSYTSGRSSYEQYF. In DNA form, the CDR3 reads TGTGCCAGCAGCTACACAAGCGGGAGAAGCTCCTACGAGCAGTACTTC. The full variable domain, with the rest looked up from reference TRBV7-6 and TRBJ2-7, is GAGVSQSPRYKVTKRGQDVALRCDPISGHVSLYWYRQALGQGPEFLTYFNYEAQQDKSGLPNDRFSAERPEGSISTLTIQRTEQRDSAMYRCASSYTSGRSSYEQYFGPGTRLTVT.

This clone showed up just a few times. The chain carries TRBV7-6 and TRBJ1-1; possibly TRBD1 for D (5 bases). CDR1 and CDR2 from the germline V gene are SGHVS and FNYEAQ. The CDR3 covers 14 residues. The germline V and J ends were trimmed by 1 base and 5 bases, with 11 bases remaining between them. In DNA, the CDR3 is TGTGCCAGCAGCTTAGGCCAGACAGTAACTGAAGCTTTCTTT. Translated: CASSLGQTVTEAFF.

Only a few counts were recorded for this clone. This chain connects TRBV13 to TRBJ2-3; possibly TRBD2 for D (6 bases). V was trimmed by 7 bases and J by 1 base, leaving 15 bases between them. This CDR3 has 15 amino acids. The V gene's germline CDR1 is PRHDT and CDR2 FYEKMQ (reference sequence). For the CDR3, the DNA is TGTGCCAGCACCCTCTGGGGCGGGGGCACAGATACGCAGTATTTT. Translation gives CASTLWGGGTDTQYF.

This clone has a handful of counts. This chain links TRBV4-3 with TRBJ2-7; TRBD1 might be the D (6 bases). Germline loops: CDR1 LGHNA, CDR2 YSLEER. This CDR3 spans 15 amino acids. Between the trimmed V and J ends, which lost 1 base and 3 bases, there was a span of 13 bases. The CDR3, as DNA: TGCGCCAGCAGCCAAGTTTGGCAGGGGAACTACGAGCAGTACTTC. It codes for CASSQVWQGNYEQYF.

The chain recombines TRBV9 with TRBJ2-1; unclear D gene. Trimming shortened V by 4 bases and J by 5 bases, and 13 bases separated the two germline ends. This CDR3 contains 14 residues. The germline gives CDR1 SGDLS, CDR2 YYNGEE. The CDR3 bases are TGTGCCAGCAGCTATACACAGAAAAACAATGAGCAGTTCTTC. Encoded protein: CASSYTQKNNEQFF.

The chain uses TRBV24-1 and TRBJ2-5; possibly TRBD1 for D (7 bases). Germline V CDR1 and CDR2: KGHDR, SFDVKD. V was cut by 9 bases and J by 2 bases, with 12 bases left in between. The CDR3 is made up of 13 amino acids. The CDR3 is CATQGGWQETQYF. DNA for the CDR3: TGTGCCACCCAGGGGGGCTGGCAAGAGACCCAGTACTTC.

The rearrangement uses TRBV6-5 and TRBJ1-2, with 7 bases that match TRBD1. The junction had 1 base not matched to a gene; V was cut back by 6 bases and J by 6 bases. The CDR3 sequence is 11 residues long. Germline V gene sequence: CDR1 MNHEY, CDR2 SVGAGI. CDR3 DNA: TGTGCCAGCAGACAGGGGCATGGCTACACCTTC. Translated: CASRQGHGYTF.

V gene TRBV6-5 combines with J gene TRBJ1-3; 8 bases are a match to TRBD1. Germline assignment: CDR1 MNHEY and CDR2 SVGAGI. This CDR3 comprises 15 residues. J was trimmed by 2 bases and V by 4 bases; bases with no gene match: 4. CDR3 sequence reads: CASSSRQGPGNTIYF. CDR3 coding DNA: TGTGCCAGCAGTTCGCGACAGGGGCCTGGAAACACCATATATTTT.

This chain connects TRBV5-1 to TRBJ1-1; perhaps TRBD1 as D (5 bases). Looked up from germline, CDR1 is SGHRS and CDR2 is YFSETQ. The CDR3 loop spans 15 amino acids. Trimming removed 1 base from V and 1 base from J, with 11 bases in between. The CDR3 here is CASSLQGNPNTEAFF. CDR3 coding DNA: TGCGCCAGCAGCTTGCAGGGTAACCCGAACACTGAAGCTTTCTTT.